This entry concerns a single TCR beta chain. The antigen is unknown. These data are taken from a study of PD-L1 blockade in urothelial cancer. At the level of the study: A median blood sample held about 140,000 T cells and tens of thousands of unique TCRs. Notes on the study in general: When pretreatment blood TCR clonality was below the median, it predicted better survival. Greater 3-week expansion of tumor-associated blood clones was recorded for durable-benefit patients.

Time point reported: pretreatment peripheral blood. Spiked synthetic TCR analogs estimated absolute template abundance per PCR. Some clones are missing from TCRdb's copy, which holds only in-frame ones; the method was immunoSEQ multiplex PCR. The sample contains approximately 90,000 clones, nearly 90% of which appear only once. The TCR originated in a man between 60 and 70 years old with urothelial cancer. This material consisted of PBMCs, taken around atezolizumab (anti-PD-L1) treatment.

This CDR3 is CASSPPGLGGNEQFF. In DNA form, the CDR3 reads TGTGCCAGCTCACCACCGGGACTAGGTGGCAATGAGCAGTTCTTC. V and J are TRBV18 and TRBJ2-1; 8 bases match TRBD2. CDR3 size: 15 residues. After removal of 0 bases from V and 6 bases from J, the junction contained 4 bases not matched to a gene. In germline, CDR1 is KGHSH, CDR2 LQKENI.